The 27 T cell receptor beta chains below all came from one sample that was sequenced in a study of T cells in Graves' hyperthyroidism and ophthalmopathy. RNA transcripts gave rise to amplified TCR beta CDR3 regions. Carried out on the TCR CDR3, a first-round RT-PCR used the HTBI primer set. TCRdb fed the multiplex PCR reads into MiXCR, producing one record per CDR3 protein. The repertoire holds a few hundred thousand distinct CDR3 sequences, around 25% seen once, with about 70% in the top ten. Sequencing was carried out using blood. The receptors were sampled from a man aged 50 or older with Graves' hyperthyroidism.

This clonotype has a handful of counts. The chain joins TRBV2 to TRBJ2-1; possibly TRBD2 for D (6 bases). The CDR3 covers 16 residues. Per the germline V gene, CDR1 is SNHLY and CDR2 is FYNNEI. Trimming left V 7 bases short and J 0 bases short, with 16 bases between. DNA for the CDR3: TGTGCCAGCATAGGGTTAGCGGAGAGCTCCTACAATGAGCAGTTCTTC. Translation gives CASIGLAESSYNEQFF.

The gene calls are TRBV11-2 and TRBJ2-3; a possible D gene is TRBD1 (5 bases). From germline, CDR1 is SGHAT and CDR2 FQNNGV. Trimming shortened V by 1 base and J by 1 base, and 9 bases separated the two germline ends. The CDR3 is made up of 15 amino acids. CDR3 in DNA: TGTGCCAGCAGCTTAGTGGGGCAACGCACAGATACGCAGTATTTT. Translating it yields CASSLVGQRTDTQYF.

This clonotype was counted a single time. This chain joins TRBV15 and TRBJ1-2; D gene ambiguous. Germline CDR1 is LNHNV and CDR2 is YYDKDF (reference sequence). The CDR3 totals 16 residues. Deletions cut 3 bases from V and 4 bases from J, with 18 bases between. CDR3 bases: TGTGCCACCAGCAGTAACGAATTAGGGATGATCTATGGCTACACCTTC. As protein: CATSSNELGMIYGYTF.

This clonotype appeared many times. This chain joins TRBV30 and TRBJ2-5; D not certain. CDR1 and CDR2 (germline): GTSNPN, SVGIG (reference sequence). V dropped 3 bases and J dropped 4 bases, with 15 bases sitting between them. The CDR3 runs 14 residues. The CDR3 is CAWSSPELSETQYF. Written as DNA, the CDR3 is TGTGCCTGGAGCTCCCCCGAGCTCTCAGAGACCCAGTACTTC. Full variable domain (remainder filled in from reference TRBV30 and TRBJ2-5): SQTIHQWPATLVQPVGSPLSLECTVEGTSNPNLYWYRQAAGRGLQLLFYSVGIGQISSEVPQNLSASRPQDRQFILSSKKLLLSDSGFYLCAWSSPELSETQYFGPGTRLLVL.

V is TRBV7-8 and J is TRBJ1-5; weak D call: TRBD1 (5 bases). Deletions cut 0 bases from V and 1 base from J, with 7 bases between. This CDR3 is 15 amino acids long. CDR1 and CDR2 (germline): SGHVS, FQNEAQ. The CDR3 sequence: CASSLAYRSNQPQHF. CDR3 bases: TGTGCCAGCAGCTTAGCGTACAGGAGCAATCAGCCCCAGCATTTT.

CDR3 in amino acids: CASSSLALAVPTGELFF. Here the CDR3 DNA reads TGTGCCAGCAGCTCCCTTGCCCTAGCGGTCCCCACCGGGGAGCTGTTTTTT. The chain recombines TRBV7-9 with TRBJ2-2, with 7 bases aligning to TRBD2. CDR3 size: 17 residues. Germline V gene data show CDR1 as SEHNR and CDR2 as FQNEAQ (reference sequence). The junction had 12 bases not matched to a gene; V was cut back by 4 bases and J by 4 bases.

CDR3 coding DNA: TGTGCCAGCAGCCGGGACAGGACAACCTACGAGCAGTACTTC. Translation: CASSRDRTTYEQYF. The chain carries TRBV6-2 or TRBV6-3 and TRBJ2-7, with 8 bases lining up with TRBD1. The CDR3 consists of 14 residues. CDR1 is MNHEY and CDR2 is SVGEGT in the germline V gene. V lost 6 bases to trimming and J lost 2 bases; unmatched junction nucleotides: 6.

This chain connects TRBV18 to TRBJ2-7; tentatively, D is TRBD2 (5 bases). The V gene lost 6 bases and the J gene lost 2 bases, with 14 bases spanning the gap. Germline CDR1 and CDR2: KGHSH and LQKENI. The CDR3 totals 14 residues. The DNA of the CDR3 is TGTGCCAGCTCGCCAGTGAGCGGTACCTACGAGCAGTACTTC. This translates into CASSPVSGTYEQYF.

J is TRBJ2-7 and V is TRBV20-1, with 11 bases identical to TRBD1. The CDR3 spans 17 residues. The V gene's germline CDR1 is DFQATT and CDR2 SNEGSKA (reference sequence). The ends lost 4 bases at V and 1 base at J; junction bases unmatched: 12. The CDR3 nucleotides are TGCAGTGCTACACCCGCCGGGGGACAGGGGGGATCCTACGAGCAGTACTTC. This codes for CSATPAGGQGGSYEQYF.

The chain uses TRBV20-1 and TRBJ2-7; TRBD2 matches at 13 bases. Germline values: CDR1 DFQATT, CDR2 SNEGSKA (reference sequence). The CDR3 contains 16 residues. The ends lost 2 bases at V and 5 bases at J; junction bases unmatched: 9. The chain's CDR3 is CSARRLAGGLGNEQYF. The CDR3 DNA reads TGCAGTGCTAGAAGACTAGCGGGAGGATTGGGGAACGAGCAGTACTTC.

This clonotype has more than one count but fewer than ten. The chain carries TRBV30 and TRBJ1-2, with D perhaps TRBD1 (6 bases). This CDR3 region has 12 residues. Trimming took 3 bases from V and 5 from J, leaving 10 bases between them. Germline V gene lookup returns CDR1 GTSNPN and CDR2 SVGIG (reference sequence). The CDR3 DNA reads TGTGCCTGGAGCCCGACAGGTTATGGCTACACCTTC. Encoded protein: CAWSPTGYGYTF.

This clonotype was counted only a few times. V gene TRBV10-3 combines with J gene TRBJ1-1, with D possibly matching TRBD1 (6 bases). Germline CDR1 ENHRY, CDR2 SYGVKD. This CDR3 comprises 13 residues. Trimming stripped 6 bases from V and 2 bases from J, with 10 bases between. The CDR3 region has the DNA TGTGCCATCAGGAGACAGGATAACACTGAAGCTTTCTTT. This sequence encodes CAIRRQDNTEAFF.

This rearrangement joins TRBV6-1 to TRBJ1-2; 10 nucleotides line up with TRBD1. The V and J ends lost 3 bases and 3 bases, in that order; junction bases with no gene match: 7. The germline V gene encodes CDR1 MNHNS and CDR2 SASEGT. The CDR3 has 16 residues. CDR3 nucleotide sequence: TGTGCCAGCAGTGACCCCAGACAGGGGGCACACTATGGCTACACCTTC. Residues: CASSDPRQGAHYGYTF.

The sample holds a few counts of this clonotype. The chain combines TRBV6-1 with TRBJ1-4; D is possibly TRBD1 (5 bases). CDR3 length: 16 amino acids. The germline V gene has CDR1 MNHNS and CDR2 SASEGT. Trimming pared 8 bases from V and 7 bases from J, leaving 23 bases between. The DNA for the CDR3 is TGTGCCAGCGGAAACGGGGCAAGGGAAATAGGTGAAAAACTGTTTTTT. Amino acid sequence: CASGNGAREIGEKLFF.

This clonotype has a handful of counts. This sequence joins TRBV28 and TRBJ2-7; D possibly corresponds to TRBD2 (5 bases). V was cut by 4 bases and J by 1 base, with 14 bases left in between. CDR1 is MDHEN and CDR2 is SYDVKM in the germline V gene. This CDR3 comprises 15 residues. CDR3 amino acids: CASSSPFERSYEQYF. Here the CDR3 DNA reads TGTGCCAGCAGTTCCCCCTTTGAGCGGTCCTACGAGCAGTACTTC.

The chain carries TRBV12-3 or TRBV12-4 and TRBJ1-5; weak D call: TRBD1 (6 bases). This CDR3 comprises 17 residues. Trimming took off 3 bases at V and 0 bases at J, with 15 bases between the two ends. DNA of the CDR3: TGTGCCAGCAGTTTCGACAGGCCCGTTTATAGCAATCAGCCCCAGCATTTT. Amino acids: CASSFDRPVYSNQPQHF.

The table lists this clonotype with many counts. The chain uses TRBV6-1 and TRBJ2-7; a weak D match, TRBD1 (5 bases). The CDR3 is 14 amino acids. Germline V lookup: CDR1 MNHNS, CDR2 SASEGT. Trimming left V 5 bases short and J 3 bases short, with 14 bases between. CDR3 region: CASSLRTKGYEQYF. CDR3 coding DNA: TGTGCCAGCAGTCTCCGGACAAAGGGCTACGAGCAGTACTTC.

This chain links TRBV2 with TRBJ2-1; possibly TRBD1 or TRBD2 for D (5 bases each). V lost 4 bases, J lost 4 bases, and 11 bases lay in between. The CDR3 length is 14 residues. Germline V gene data show CDR1 as SNHLY and CDR2 as FYNNEI. CDR3 sequence: CASSVGVGYNEQFF. The CDR3 DNA reads TGTGCCAGCAGTGTGGGGGTTGGGTACAATGAGCAGTTCTTC.

At least ten counts were recorded for this clonotype. This chain uses TRBV2 with TRBJ2-5; a possible D gene is TRBD2 (6 bases). CDR3 length equals 13 residues. Trimming stripped 2 bases from V and 7 bases from J, with 11 bases between. CDR1 SNHLY and CDR2 FYNNEI come from the germline V gene. In DNA form, the CDR3 reads TGTGCCAGCAGTGAATCTAGCGTTGGGACCCAGTACTTC. Translation gives CASSESSVGTQYF.

This clonotype turned up a few times. This chain links TRBV11-2 with TRBJ2-3; D gene ambiguous. The germline V and J ends were trimmed by 2 bases and 0 bases, with 9 bases remaining between them. The CDR3 is 15 residues long. Germline assignment: CDR1 SGHAT and CDR2 FQNNGV. CDR3 amino acids: CASSLYSSSTDTQYF. Here the CDR3 DNA reads TGTGCCAGCAGCTTATACAGCTCTAGCACAGATACGCAGTATTTT.

In the case of this clonotype: A clone one base away is much larger, so this may be a read error. This sequence joins TRBV29-1 and TRBJ1-1; 9 positions match TRBD1. Trimming removed 1 base from V and 8 bases from J; junction bases left unmatched: 5. In germline, CDR1 is SQVTM, CDR2 ANQGSEA. The CDR3 has 13 amino acids. The CDR3 sequence: CSVEVQTGGEAFF. In DNA, the CDR3 is TGCAGCGTTGAAGTCCAGACAGGGGGGGAAGCTTTCTTT.

The chain is built from TRBV28 and TRBJ1-2; 8 bases line up with TRBD1. The junction had 6 bases not matched to a gene; V was cut back by 5 bases and J by 4 bases. This CDR3 region has 14 residues. Germline V lookup: CDR1 MDHEN, CDR2 SYDVKM. The CDR3 sequence: CASSETGGAYGYTF. The CDR3 bases are TGTGCCAGCAGTGAAACAGGGGGTGCCTATGGCTACACCTTC.

This clonotype showed up many times. The V and J genes are TRBV11-1 and TRBJ2-3; TRBD1 matches at 11 bases. The V gene end was trimmed by 1 base and the J gene end by 4 bases; junction bases not matched to a gene: 1. The CDR3 loop spans 15 amino acids. From germline, CDR1 is SGHAT and CDR2 FQDESV (reference sequence). CDR3 DNA: TGTGCCAGCAGCTTAGGGGACAGGGGGTCAGATACGCAGTATTTT. Protein product: CASSLGDRGSDTQYF.

This clonotype was recorded many times. The chain is built from TRBV3-1 and TRBJ2-7; weak D call: TRBD2 (5 bases). V lost 5 bases, J lost 7 bases, and 12 bases lay in between. CDR1 and CDR2 (germline): LGHDT, YNNKEL (reference sequence). CDR3 length: 12 residues. For the CDR3, the DNA is TGTGCCAGCAGCGATGTTTCGGGGGAGCAGTACTTC. Translating gives CASSDVSGEQYF.

This clonotype was counted at least ten times. The gene calls are TRBV28 and TRBJ2-7; the D gene could be TRBD1 or TRBD2 (5 bases each). The germline V and J ends were trimmed by 6 bases and 0 bases, with 15 bases remaining between them. The CDR3 runs 15 residues. The V gene's germline CDR1 is MDHEN and CDR2 SYDVKM. CDR3: CASRFEAGSSYEQYF. The CDR3 DNA reads as TGTGCCAGCAGGTTCGAGGCAGGGAGCTCCTACGAGCAGTACTTC.

This clonotype was seen only a few times. The chain employs TRBV7-3 and TRBJ2-3, with 11 bases lining up with TRBD2. The CDR3 length is 15 residues. Germline V gene lookup returns CDR1 SGHTA and CDR2 FQGTGA. J lost 4 bases, V lost 3 bases, and 3 bases had no gene match. CDR3 sequence reads: CASSFSGRGSDTQYF. The CDR3 DNA follows: TGTGCCAGCAGCTTTAGCGGGAGGGGGTCAGATACGCAGTATTTT.

This clonotype has only a few counts. The chain joins TRBV9 to TRBJ2-3; 8 bases line up with TRBD1. Germline values: CDR1 SGDLS, CDR2 YYNGEE. Trimming cost V 3 bases and J 2 bases; bases outside gene matches: 8. The CDR3 covers 16 residues. For the CDR3, the DNA is TGTGCCAGCAGCGCCTCCGGGACAGGAACCACAGATACGCAGTATTTT. The encoded protein is CASSASGTGTTDTQYF. The variable domain in full, with the rest retrieved from reference TRBV9 and TRBJ2-3, is DSGVTQTPKHLITATGQRVTLRCSPRSGDLSVYWYQQSLDQGLQFLIQYYNGEERAKGNILERFSAQQFPDLHSELNLSSLELGDSALYFCASSASGTGTTDTQYFGPGTRLTVL.